The 15 T cell receptor beta chains reported below all come from one sample, sequenced in a study of CXCR3-negative and CXCR3-positive naive CD8 T cells. 5' RACE with UMI labels generated the TRB cDNA libraries. TCRdb re-called the 5' RACE reads, yielding one record per CDR3 amino acid sequence without DNA. In total, the table holds about 40,000 distinct CDR3 sequences. Sequenced sample: memory CD8+ T cells from blood. Every receptor here comes from a human donor in good health. Some clones in this sample may be carry-over from other donors' samples.

The chain couples TRBV2 to TRBJ2-2; TCRdb designates TRBD1, a call that cannot be tested without DNA. Per germline, CDR1 SNHLY and CDR2 FYNNEI. The CDR3 consists of 15 residues. The CDR3 region is CASPRTAPDTGELFF.

This sequence joins TRBV29-1 and TRBJ2-7; TCRdb's assignment of TRBD1 cannot be checked, as there is no DNA. Germline-derived CDR1 and CDR2 are SQVTM and ANQGSEA. The CDR3 extends over 11 amino acids. The chain's CDR3 is CSVGTGGEQYF.

J is TRBJ1-1 and V is TRBV5-1; with no DNA, the TCRdb D assignment of TRBD1 cannot be verified. Germline-derived CDR1 and CDR2 are SGHRS and YFSETQ. CDR3 length equals 14 residues. The CDR3: CASGDRDMNTEAFF. Looking up the rest from reference TRBV5-1 and TRBJ1-1 gives the full variable domain: KAGVTQTPRYLIKTRGQQVTLSCSPISGHRSVSWYQQTPGQGLQFLFEYFSETQRNKGNFPGRFSGRQFSNSRSEMNVSTLELGDSALYLCASGDRDMNTEAFFGQGTRLTVV.

The chain links TRBV20-1 to TRBJ1-2; TCRdb selects TRBD1, and the lack of DNA leaves this call unchecked. There are 17 residues in the CDR3. Germline V gene data show CDR1 as DFQATT and CDR2 as SNEGSKA (reference sequence). Here the CDR3 reads CSALSSGTGYANYGYTF.

The genes are TRBV28 and TRBJ2-7; TCRdb outputs TRBD1, but without DNA this stays unchecked. Germline V CDR1 and CDR2: MDHEN, SYDVKM. The CDR3 extends over 14 amino acids. The CDR3 loop is CASKGQGAAYEQYF.

The chain recombines TRBV6-5 with TRBJ1-1; there is no DNA to check the TCRdb D call of TRBD1. Looked up from germline, CDR1 is MNHEY and CDR2 is SVGAGI. The CDR3 extends over 12 amino acids. CDR3 protein: CASKPRGSEAFF.

The chain uses TRBV20-1 and TRBJ1-1; TCRdb lists TRBD1, though no DNA is available to test this call. This CDR3 spans 17 amino acids. Germline CDR1 is DFQATT and CDR2 is SNEGSKA (reference sequence). This chain's CDR3 is CSAQETGRNLMNTEAFF.

The chain employs TRBV12-3 or TRBV12-4 and TRBJ2-3; as DNA is missing, the TRBD1 call by TCRdb cannot be tested. This CDR3 spans 15 amino acids. The CDR3 sequence: CASRVTAGVLDTQYF.

The chain employs TRBV27 and TRBJ1-3. CDR1 is MNHEY and CDR2 is SMNVEV in the germline V gene (reference sequence). CDR3 size: 18 residues. The CDR3 loop reads CASSPHPRGLNSGNTIYF.

The chain uses TRBV5-1 and TRBJ1-1; TCRdb's D call, TRBD1, is unchecked because there is no DNA. CDR1 SGHRS and CDR2 YFSETQ come from the germline V gene. The CDR3 length is 13 residues. The CDR3 sequence: CASTGRSNTEAFF.

V is TRBV7-9 and J is TRBJ1-1. Looked up from germline, CDR1 is SEHNR and CDR2 is FQNEAQ (reference sequence). CDR3 size: 11 residues. The CDR3 loop is CASSFGLEAFF.

The chain employs TRBV5-1 and TRBJ2-7; TCRdb indicates TRBD2, and absent DNA this call remains unverified. CDR1 and CDR2 (germline): SGHRS, YFSETQ. The CDR3 covers 15 residues. CDR3 sequence reads: CASSSLAGGLREQYF.

The chain couples TRBV12-5 to TRBJ1-1; lacking DNA, the TRBD1 call made by TCRdb goes unchecked. Germline-derived CDR1 and CDR2 are LGHNT and FRNRAP. The CDR3 extends over 14 amino acids. The CDR3 loop reads CASGPTDHYTEAFF.

The chain joins TRBV29-1 to TRBJ2-3; TCRdb selects TRBD2, and the lack of DNA leaves this call unchecked. The CDR3 totals 15 residues. Germline V gene sequence: CDR1 SQVTM, CDR2 ANQGSEA. The CDR3 spells CSVEETGGPTDTQYF.

This chain links TRBV9 with TRBJ2-1. Germline CDR1 is SGDLS and CDR2 is YYNGEE. This CDR3 has 14 residues. The CDR3 region is CASSPQERGVEQFF.